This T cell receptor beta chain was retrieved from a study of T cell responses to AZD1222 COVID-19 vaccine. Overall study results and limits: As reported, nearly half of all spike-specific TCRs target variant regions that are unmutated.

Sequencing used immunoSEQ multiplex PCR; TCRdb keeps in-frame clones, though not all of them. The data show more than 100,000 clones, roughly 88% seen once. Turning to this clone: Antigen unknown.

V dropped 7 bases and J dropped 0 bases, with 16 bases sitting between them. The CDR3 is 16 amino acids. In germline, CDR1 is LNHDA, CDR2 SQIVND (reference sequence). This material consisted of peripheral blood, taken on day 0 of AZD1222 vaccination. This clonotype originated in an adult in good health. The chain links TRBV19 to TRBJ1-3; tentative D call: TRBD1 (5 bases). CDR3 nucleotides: TGTGCCAGTACAAACCCACAGGACCCCTCTGGAAACACCATATATTTT. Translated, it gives CASTNPQDPSGNTIYF.